These 25 T cell receptor beta chains were sequenced from one sample in a study of cytomegalovirus exposure and HLA in healthy donors. The study ran its PCR with 60 Vbeta and 13 Jbeta primers. The data were produced by immunoSEQ multiplex PCR, yet TCRdb's version contains in-frame clones alone and is incomplete. This sample has about 120,000 clones, with around 80% found just once. Sequencing input: PBMCs. These receptors all come from a young man in good health and CMV-seropositive.

The V gene is TRBV5-1, the J gene TRBJ2-2; TRBD1 aligns across 9 bases. The CDR3 loop spans 15 amino acids. CDR1 is SGHRS, CDR2 YFSETQ, per germline. Losses at the gene ends were 4 bases for V and 7 bases for J; bases not matched to a gene: 8. CDR3 sequence: CASSPDRGEHGELFF. CDR3 sequence (DNA): TGCGCCAGCAGCCCGGACAGGGGTGAGCACGGGGAGCTGTTTTTT.

This clone was counted between two and nine times. CDR3 amino acids: CASSYRGSYEQYF. The CDR3 DNA reads TGTGCCAGCAGTTATCGAGGCTCCTACGAGCAGTACTTC. This sequence joins TRBV6-5 and TRBJ2-7, with D unresolved. The CDR3 is 13 amino acids. Germline V gene lookup returns CDR1 MNHEY and CDR2 SVGAGI. V lost 3 bases to trimming and J lost 0 bases, with 6 bases between them.

In nucleotides, the CDR3 is TGTGCCACCAGCAGAGATCTAGGGAACACTGAAGCTTTCTTT. This encodes CATSRDLGNTEAFF. The chain couples TRBV15 to TRBJ1-1; D unresolved. Germline values: CDR1 LNHNV, CDR2 YYDKDF (reference sequence). There are 14 residues in the CDR3. The V and J ends lost 0 bases and 1 base respectively, with 6 bases between them.

This clone has a handful of counts. V is TRBV6-5 and J is TRBJ2-7, with a possible D match to TRBD1 (6 bases). The germline CDR1 and CDR2 sequences are MNHEY and SVGAGI. Trimming removed 7 bases at V and 4 bases at J, with 17 bases between. This CDR3 has 14 residues. CDR3 protein: CASKPNRAEYEQYF. For the CDR3, the DNA is TGTGCCAGCAAACCAAACAGGGCCGAATACGAGCAGTACTTC.

The rearrangement joins TRBV25-1 to TRBJ1-1, with TRBD1 matching over 10 bases. This CDR3 contains 15 residues. CDR1 MGHDK and CDR2 SYGVNS come from the germline V gene. V lost 9 bases and J lost 5; bases outside the gene matches: 12. The CDR3: CARPLLGQGVTEAFF. CDR3 DNA sequence: TGTGCCAGACCACTTCTAGGACAGGGGGTGACTGAAGCTTTCTTT.

This clone was found once. This chain links TRBV29-1 with TRBJ2-7, with 7 bases matching TRBD2. This CDR3 has 14 amino acids. Germline-derived CDR1 and CDR2 are SQVTM and ANQGSEA. The ends lost 2 bases at V and 5 bases at J; junction bases unmatched: 9. CDR3 protein: CSVENGSGDNEQYF. The CDR3 DNA is TGCAGCGTTGAAAATGGGAGCGGGGATAACGAGCAGTACTTC.

The genes are TRBV6-5 and TRBJ1-6; 8 positions agree with TRBD1. The trim removed 2 bases at V and 13 bases at J, leaving 7 bases unmatched. Per the germline V gene, CDR1 is MNHEY and CDR2 is SVGAGI. The CDR3 contains 14 residues. CDR3 DNA: TGTGCCAGCAGTTACGCGGACAGGGTGAGGCCCCTCCACTTT. This encodes CASSYADRVRPLHF.

The rearrangement links TRBV6-5 to TRBJ2-5; TRBD1 matches 8 bases. V dropped 2 bases and J dropped 5; count of bases not matched to a gene: 10. This CDR3 has 16 residues. Germline CDR1 reads MNHEY; CDR2 reads SVGAGI. CDR3 bases: TGTGCCAGCAGTTACATCAGGGGGCTTGGGGTGGAGACCCAGTACTTC. Translating gives CASSYIRGLGVETQYF.

This clone showed up just a few times. The rearrangement joins TRBV5-6 to TRBJ1-2; D ambiguous. CDR3 size: 13 residues. Germline lookup yields CDR1 SGHDT and CDR2 YYEEEE. Trimming pared 1 base from V and 0 bases from J, leaving 4 bases between. CDR3 bases: TGTGCCAGCAGCTTGATAACTAACTATGGCTACACCTTC. As protein: CASSLITNYGYTF.

In this sample, this clone turned up a few times. The V call is TRBV4-2, the J call TRBJ1-1, with a tentative D call TRBD1 (5 bases). The CDR3 has 14 residues. Trimming cost V 3 bases and J 4 bases, with 12 bases left between them. Germline V gene lookup returns CDR1 LGHNA and CDR2 YNFKEQ. In DNA form, the CDR3 reads TGTGCCAGCAGCCAGGAGGGGAGTTTCACTGAAGCTTTCTTT. This encodes CASSQEGSFTEAFF.

The genes are TRBV11-3 and TRBJ2-5; 8 nucleotides align to TRBD1. CDR1 and CDR2 from the germline V gene are SGHNT and YENEEA. This CDR3 spans 16 amino acids. The J segment lost 1 base and the V segment lost 3 bases, leaving 7 bases of the junction unmatched. The CDR3 coding sequence is TGTGCCAGCAGCTTGGGCGGGACAGGAACCCAAGAGACCCAGTACTTC. As protein: CASSLGGTGTQETQYF. The whole variable domain, filled in from reference TRBV11-3 and TRBJ2-5, reads EAGVVQSPRYKIIEKKQPVAFWCNPISGHNTLYWYLQNLGQGPELLIRYENEEAVDDSQLPKDRFSAERLKGVDSTLKIQPAELGDSAVYLCASSLGGTGTQETQYFGPGTRLLVL.

The V gene is TRBV11-2, the J gene TRBJ2-5; D remains unclear. Germline lookup yields CDR1 SGHAT and CDR2 FQNNGV. V dropped 0 bases and J dropped 5 bases, with 13 bases sitting between them. The CDR3 is made up of 15 amino acids. This chain's CDR3 is CASSLEYYLRETQYF. CDR3 DNA: TGTGCCAGCAGCTTAGAGTACTATCTTCGGGAGACCCAGTACTTC.

Concerning this clone itself: Other DNA sequences in the same sample also yield this CDR3. CDR3 DNA sequence: TGTGCCAGCAGCCCTTACGGAACTAGCGGACTAGGGACGCAGTATTTT. Translation gives CASSPYGTSGLGTQYF. The V call is TRBV5-4, the J call TRBJ2-3; TRBD2 matches 8 bases. The trim removed 4 bases at V and 9 bases at J, leaving 16 bases unmatched. Germline assignment: CDR1 SGHNT and CDR2 YYREEE (reference sequence). This CDR3 is 16 amino acids long.

This chain connects TRBV5-1 to TRBJ2-3; 9 nucleotides agree with TRBD2. The CDR3 length is 18 residues. J gave up 6 bases and V 0 bases, and 14 bases lay outside the gene matches. CDR1 is SGHRS and CDR2 is YFSETQ in the germline V gene. CDR3 sequence reads: CASSLEGRRGGASDTQYF. In DNA form, the CDR3 reads TGCGCCAGCAGCTTGGAGGGGAGGCGCGGGGGGGCATCGGATACGCAGTATTTT.

The count of this clone is one. The chain carries TRBV28 and TRBJ1-5, with unresolved D. V gave up 4 bases and J gave up 3 bases, with 10 bases separating them. The CDR3 contains 14 residues. Germline V gene data show CDR1 as MDHEN and CDR2 as SYDVKM. The CDR3 spells CASSSLTVNQPQHF. In DNA form, the CDR3 reads TGTGCCAGCAGTTCCCTTACGGTCAATCAGCCCCAGCATTTT.

This clone has only a few counts. The CDR3 sequence: CASSLVQGNYGYTF. CDR3 in DNA: TGTGCCAGCAGCTTGGTGCAGGGGAACTATGGCTACACCTTC. The gene calls are TRBV5-6 and TRBJ1-2; possibly TRBD1 for D (6 bases). Trimming left V 0 bases short and J 2 bases short, with 8 bases between. This CDR3 is 14 amino acids long. Germline V gene sequence: CDR1 SGHDT, CDR2 YYEEEE.

This clone has just a few counts. The chain recombines TRBV2 with TRBJ1-5; D call uncertain. The CDR3 contains 16 residues. The germline CDR1 and CDR2 sequences are SNHLY and FYNNEI. V lost 11 bases to trimming and J lost 0 bases, with 20 bases between them. The DNA of the CDR3 is TGTGCCGTTCATGAGTCAGGAGGTAATAGCAATCAGCCCCAGCATTTT. The encoded protein is CAVHESGGNSNQPQHF. Combining the CDR3 with reference TRBV2 and TRBJ1-5 gives the whole variable domain EPEVTQTPSHQVTQMGQEVILRCVPISNHLYFYWYRQILGQKVEFLVSFYNNEISEKSEIFDDQFSVERPDGSNFTLKIRSTKLEDSAMYFCAVHESGGNSNQPQHFGDGTRLSIL.

The V gene is TRBV19, the J gene TRBJ2-3, with D maybe TRBD1 (7 bases). The germline V gene has CDR1 LNHDA and CDR2 SQIVND (reference sequence). CDR3 length: 16 residues. V lost 1 base and J lost 2, with 13 bases in between. In nucleotides, the CDR3 is TGTGCCAGTAGTATAGGGGGGGACAGCTACACAGATACGCAGTATTTT. Translated, it gives CASSIGGDSYTDTQYF.

The chain recombines TRBV5-4 with TRBJ2-3; 8 bases fit TRBD2. The CDR3 consists of 16 residues. With V trimmed by 4 bases and J by 5 bases, 12 bases remained unmatched. Per the germline V gene, CDR1 is SGHNT and CDR2 is YYREEE (reference sequence). The DNA of the CDR3 is TGTGCCAGCAGCCCCCTCGATCGGGGGGGCCTAGATACGCAGTATTTT. Its translation is CASSPLDRGGLDTQYF.

The CDR3 DNA reads as TGTGCCAGCACCGTACGGGGGTCTAGCACAGATACGCAGTATTTT. Protein sequence: CASTVRGSSTDTQYF. The chain joins TRBV28 to TRBJ2-3, with D possibly being TRBD2 (6 bases). This CDR3 spans 15 amino acids. The V end was cut by 7 bases, the J end by 0 bases, with 14 bases between. Germline V gene lookup returns CDR1 MDHEN and CDR2 SYDVKM.

The chain links TRBV6-1 to TRBJ1-2; a weak D match, TRBD1 (5 bases). This CDR3 region has 15 residues. V was trimmed by 8 bases and J by 3 bases, leaving 19 bases between them. The germline gives CDR1 MNHNS, CDR2 SASEGT. The CDR3 coding sequence is TGTGCCAGCCGAGAATTGGGACTGAACCACTATGGCTACACCTTC. Encoded protein: CASRELGLNHYGYTF.

The chain carries TRBV9 and TRBJ1-1, with D unresolved. V dropped 0 bases and J dropped 4 bases, with 7 bases sitting between them. This CDR3 region has 13 residues. The germline V gene has CDR1 SGDLS and CDR2 YYNGEE. The CDR3 DNA sequence: TGTGCCAGCAGCGTAGCTTACAGCACTGAAGCTTTCTTT. Protein product: CASSVAYSTEAFF.

The chain uses TRBV30 and TRBJ1-1; D might be TRBD1 (5 bases). Germline V gene data show CDR1 as GTSNPN and CDR2 as SVGIG (reference sequence). V shed 4 bases and J shed 1 base, with 13 bases lying between them. The CDR3 runs to 14 residues. CDR3 coding DNA: TGTGCCTGGATTCCCCGGACAAAGAACACTGAAGCTTTCTTT. This sequence encodes CAWIPRTKNTEAFF.

The chain has TRBV5-4 and TRBJ2-5; TRBD2 agrees at 9 bases. Germline assignment: CDR1 SGHNT and CDR2 YYREEE (reference sequence). The CDR3 is 14 residues long. The junction had 5 bases not matched to a gene; V was cut back by 0 bases and J by 8 bases. DNA of the CDR3: TGTGCCAGCAGCTTGGAACTAGCGGGTACCACCCAGTACTTC. Its protein is CASSLELAGTTQYF.

The V call is TRBV4-1, the J call TRBJ1-6; 7 bases agree with TRBD1. With V trimmed by 2 bases and J by 5 bases, 3 bases remained unmatched. This CDR3 is 15 amino acids long. Per germline, CDR1 MGHRA and CDR2 YSYEKL. CDR3 loop: CASSQPTGNNSPLHF. The CDR3 DNA is TGCGCCAGCAGCCAACCGACAGGGAATAATTCACCCCTCCACTTT.